The rows below give T cell receptor beta chains drawn from one sample of a study of blood T cell repertoires in COVID-19. Some clones are missing from TCRdb's copy, which holds only in-frame ones; the method was immunoSEQ multiplex PCR. This table holds about 260,000 clones, approximately 92% found once. The source material was PBMCs or T cells enriched from blood (not recorded which). The receptors originated from a woman between 18 and 29 years old who had recovered from COVID-19. Both conserved end residues are part of each CDR3. D genes are given only for firm matches. Clone sizes are given selectively: once, few, many, or a class where the clone is expanded.

CDR3nt	CDR3aa	abundance	d_gene	v_gene	j_gene
TGTGCCAGCAGCCCTCGTTACGGAGATACGCAGTATTTT	CASSPRYGDTQYF	-	-	TRBV9	TRBJ2-3
TGCGCCAGCAGCTTGGCCGGGGATCGCGACACCGGGGAGCTGTTTTTT	CASSLAGDRDTGELFF	-	-	TRBV5-1	TRBJ2-2
TGTGCCAGCAGTGACAGGTTTAGTCAGCCCCAGCATTTT	CASSDRFSQPQHF	-	-	TRBV6-1	TRBJ1-5
TGTGCCACCAGCCAGGGCCTCTACACAGATACGCAGTATTTT	CATSQGLYTDTQYF	-	-	TRBV24-1	TRBJ2-3
TGCGCCAGTACCCGGGGGGGCCCTGGGAATGAGCAGTTCTTC	CASTRGGPGNEQFF	-	TRBD2	TRBV5-1	TRBJ2-1
TGTGCCAGCAGTTTATCTGAAGCAGGGTGGGAGACCCAGTACTTC	CASSLSEAGWETQYF	-	-	TRBV27	TRBJ2-5
TGTGCCAGCAGCAAGCACAGGGATAGCAATCAGCCCCAGCATTTT	CASSKHRDSNQPQHF	-	-	TRBV6-5	TRBJ1-5
TGTGCCAGCAGTTTAACACGGCAGGGCGAGTACACCTTC	CASSLTRQGEYTF	few	-	TRBV12-3/TRBV12-4	TRBJ1-2
TGTGCCAGTAAGTTTGGGCAGATAAGTAATAGCAATCAGCCCCAGCATTTT	CASKFGQISNSNQPQHF	-	-	TRBV19	TRBJ1-5
TGTGCCAGCAGCTTTCCCCATGAGATTAACTATGGCTACACCTTC	CASSFPHEINYGYTF	-	-	TRBV7-2	TRBJ1-2
TGTGCCAGCAGTGAACTGGCCGAGCAGTACTTC	CASSELAEQYF	-	-	TRBV6-1	TRBJ2-7
TGTGCCAGCATTTGGGACAGACGGAACACTGAAGCTTTCTTT	CASIWDRRNTEAFF	-	TRBD1	TRBV7-3	TRBJ1-1
TGTGCCAGCAGTTTGGGACAGGAAAATTCACCCCTCCACTTT	CASSLGQENSPLHF	once	TRBD1	TRBV27	TRBJ1-6
TGTGCCAGCAGCCCAATCCCCCCACAGGGGGATCCCTACGAGCAGTACTTC	CASSPIPPQGDPYEQYF	-	TRBD1	TRBV5-6	TRBJ2-7
TGTGCCAGCAGTTTAGGGCAGGGGACAATTAACGAGCAGTACTTC	CASSLGQGTINEQYF	-	-	TRBV28	TRBJ2-7
TGTGCCAGCAGCCAAAACAGTCCCTATAATTCACCCCTCCACTTT	CASSQNSPYNSPLHF	-	-	TRBV3-1/TRBV3-2	TRBJ1-6
TGTGCCAGTAAGGAGCGGGGGAGCACAGATACGCAGTATTTT	CASKERGSTDTQYF	-	TRBD2	TRBV19	TRBJ2-3
TGTGCCAGCAGCATCCTGAGTCTGGGAGTCGGGGAGCTGTTTTTT	CASSILSLGVGELFF	-	-	TRBV7-2	TRBJ2-2
TGTGCCAGCAGCTCCTCTAGCGGGGGGAACACCGGGGAGCTGTTTTTT	CASSSSSGGNTGELFF	-	TRBD2	TRBV5-5	TRBJ2-2
TGTGCCAGCAGTCGACAGGCTAACTATGGCTACACCTTC	CASSRQANYGYTF	-	-	TRBV9	TRBJ1-2
TGTGCCAGCAGCTTACGACAGTGGGGCTCGAATTCACCCCTCCACTTT	CASSLRQWGSNSPLHF	few	-	TRBV7-3	TRBJ1-6
TGTGCCAGCTCACCACGATCGGCGTCAGGGGCCATGAACACTGAAGCTTTCTTT	CASSPRSASGAMNTEAFF	few	-	TRBV18	TRBJ1-1
TGTGCCAGCAGTGAACGGAGGTCTAACTATGGCTACACCTTC	CASSERRSNYGYTF	-	-	TRBV25-1	TRBJ1-2
TGTGCCAGCTCACCACAATCTAGCTCCTACGAGCAGTACTTC	CASSPQSSSYEQYF	-	-	TRBV18	TRBJ2-7
TGCGCCAGCAGCCAAGATGGACAGGGGGCGTTCACTGAAGCTTTCTTT	CASSQDGQGAFTEAFF	-	TRBD1	TRBV4-1	TRBJ1-1
TGTGCCACCGGACTAGCGGGGGGTCGCAAAAACATTCAGTACTTC	CATGLAGGRKNIQYF	-	TRBD2	TRBV27	TRBJ2-4
TGTGCCAGCAGCAGAGGGGTCGACAGGGATGGCTATGGCTACACCTTC	CASSRGVDRDGYGYTF	-	TRBD1	TRBV5-4	TRBJ1-2
TGTGCCAGCAGTTCCCTGGCGAGCGGGGAATCGGTTGAGCAGTTCTTC	CASSSLASGESVEQFF	many	TRBD2	TRBV27	TRBJ2-1
TGTGCCAGCTCACCAATAGGTGGGACAGCCTCTAACTATGGCTACACCTTC	CASSPIGGTASNYGYTF	-	TRBD1	TRBV18	TRBJ1-2
TGTGCCAGCAGCTTAGTCCCGGGAGAAGGCACTGAAGCTTTCTTT	CASSLVPGEGTEAFF	-	-	TRBV11-2	TRBJ1-1
TGTGCCAGCAGGCGCGACTACGAGCAGTACTTC	CASRRDYEQYF	-	-	TRBV6-5	TRBJ2-7
TGCGCCAGCAGCCTGGCACTAGCGGGCCTCTACGAGCAGTACTTC	CASSLALAGLYEQYF	-	TRBD2	TRBV5-1	TRBJ2-7
TGTGCCAGCAGTGTCGACAGGGGAAAGACCCAGTACTTC	CASSVDRGKTQYF	-	TRBD1	TRBV2	TRBJ2-5
TGTGCTAGTGGTTTGATTCTTGCGACAGGGGGCAAAAATGAGCAGTTCTTC	CASGLILATGGKNEQFF	-	TRBD1	TRBV12-5	TRBJ2-1
TGTGCCAGCAGCGCTGACAGGATAGCTAACTATGGCTACACCTTC	CASSADRIANYGYTF	-	-	TRBV6-4	TRBJ1-2
TGTGCCAGCTGGGGGCCAAACAATCAGCCCCAGCATTTT	CASWGPNNQPQHF	-	-	TRBV28	TRBJ1-5
TGTGCCAGCAGCAGCAGGGGAAACACCATATATTTT	CASSSRGNTIYF	few	-	TRBV14	TRBJ1-3
TGTGCCAGCAGACAGGGGGCTGACTATGGCTACACCTTC	CASRQGADYGYTF	few	TRBD1	TRBV25-1	TRBJ1-2
TGTGCCAGCAGCTTAGTCGGAGGACAGGGGGCCTACGAGCAGTACTTC	CASSLVGGQGAYEQYF	-	TRBD1	TRBV7-9	TRBJ2-7
TGCGCCAGCATTGGAGGGATGAACACTGAAGCTTTCTTT	CASIGGMNTEAFF	-	-	TRBV10-2	TRBJ1-1